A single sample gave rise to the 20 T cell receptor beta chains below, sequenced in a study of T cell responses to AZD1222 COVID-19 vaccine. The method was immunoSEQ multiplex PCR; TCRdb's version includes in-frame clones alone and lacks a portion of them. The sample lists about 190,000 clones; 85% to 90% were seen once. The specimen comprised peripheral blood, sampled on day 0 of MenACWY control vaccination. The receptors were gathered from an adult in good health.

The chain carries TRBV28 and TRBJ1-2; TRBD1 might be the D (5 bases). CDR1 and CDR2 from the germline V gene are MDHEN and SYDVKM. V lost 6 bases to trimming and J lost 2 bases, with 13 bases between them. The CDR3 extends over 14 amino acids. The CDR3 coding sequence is TGTGCCAGCAGCAGGGATTTATCCAACTATGGCTACACCTTC. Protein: CASSRDLSNYGYTF.

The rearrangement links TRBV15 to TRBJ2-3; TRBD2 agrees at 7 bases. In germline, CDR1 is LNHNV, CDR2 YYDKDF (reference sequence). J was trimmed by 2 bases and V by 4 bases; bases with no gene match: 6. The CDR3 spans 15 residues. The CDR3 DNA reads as TGTGCCACCAGCACCGGAGCGGGGCACACAGATACGCAGTATTTT. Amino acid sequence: CATSTGAGHTDTQYF.

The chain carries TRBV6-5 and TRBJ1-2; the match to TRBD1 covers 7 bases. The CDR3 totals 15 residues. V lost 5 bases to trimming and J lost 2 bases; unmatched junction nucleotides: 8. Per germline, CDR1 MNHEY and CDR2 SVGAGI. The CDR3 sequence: CASSRQGGANYGYTF. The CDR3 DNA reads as TGTGCCAGCAGTCGACAGGGTGGGGCGAACTATGGCTACACCTTC.

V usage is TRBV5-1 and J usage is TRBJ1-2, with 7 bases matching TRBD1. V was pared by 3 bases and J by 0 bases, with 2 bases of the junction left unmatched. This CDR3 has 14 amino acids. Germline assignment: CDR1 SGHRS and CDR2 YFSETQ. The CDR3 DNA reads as TGCGCCAGCAGCTCAGGGGGAACTAACTATGGCTACACCTTC. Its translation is CASSSGGTNYGYTF.

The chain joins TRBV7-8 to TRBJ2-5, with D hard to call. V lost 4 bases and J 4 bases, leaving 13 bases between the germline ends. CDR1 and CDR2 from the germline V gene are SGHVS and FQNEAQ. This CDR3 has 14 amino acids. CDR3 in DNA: TGTGCCAGCAGCTCCGATTGGGGTGTAGAGACCCAGTACTTC. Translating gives CASSSDWGVETQYF.

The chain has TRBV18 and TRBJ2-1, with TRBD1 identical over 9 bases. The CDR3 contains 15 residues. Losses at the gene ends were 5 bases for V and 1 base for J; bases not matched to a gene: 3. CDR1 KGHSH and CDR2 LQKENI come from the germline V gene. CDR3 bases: TGTGCCAGCTCAGCGACAGGGGGATCCTACAATGAGCAGTTCTTC. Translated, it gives CASSATGGSYNEQFF.

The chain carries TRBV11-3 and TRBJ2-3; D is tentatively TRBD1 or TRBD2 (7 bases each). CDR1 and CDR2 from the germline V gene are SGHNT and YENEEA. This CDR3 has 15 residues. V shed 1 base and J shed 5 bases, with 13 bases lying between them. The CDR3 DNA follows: TGTGCCAGCAGCTTAGTCCAGGGGGGGAGAGATACGCAGTATTTT. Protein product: CASSLVQGGRDTQYF. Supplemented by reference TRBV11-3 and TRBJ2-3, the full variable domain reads EAGVVQSPRYKIIEKKQPVAFWCNPISGHNTLYWYLQNLGQGPELLIRYENEEAVDDSQLPKDRFSAERLKGVDSTLKIQPAELGDSAVYLCASSLVQGGRDTQYFGPGTRLTVL.

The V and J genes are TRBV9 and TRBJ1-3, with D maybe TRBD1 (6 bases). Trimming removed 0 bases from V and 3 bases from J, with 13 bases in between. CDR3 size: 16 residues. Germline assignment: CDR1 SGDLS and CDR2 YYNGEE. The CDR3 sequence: CASSVAGAGFGNTIYF. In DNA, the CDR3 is TGTGCCAGCAGCGTAGCGGGGGCCGGGTTTGGAAACACCATATATTTT.

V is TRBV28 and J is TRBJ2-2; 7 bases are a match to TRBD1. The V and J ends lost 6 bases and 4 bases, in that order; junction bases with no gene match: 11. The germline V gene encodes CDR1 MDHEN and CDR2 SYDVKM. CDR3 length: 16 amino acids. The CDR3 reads CASSTTTGAGTGELFF. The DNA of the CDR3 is TGTGCCAGCAGCACAACTACAGGGGCGGGCACCGGGGAGCTGTTTTTT. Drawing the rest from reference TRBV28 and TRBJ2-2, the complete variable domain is DVKVTQSSRYLVKRTGEKVFLECVQDMDHENMFWYRQDPGLGLRLIYFSYDVKMKEKGDIPEGYSVSREKKERFSLILESASTNQTSMYLCASSTTTGAGTGELFFGEGSRLTVL.

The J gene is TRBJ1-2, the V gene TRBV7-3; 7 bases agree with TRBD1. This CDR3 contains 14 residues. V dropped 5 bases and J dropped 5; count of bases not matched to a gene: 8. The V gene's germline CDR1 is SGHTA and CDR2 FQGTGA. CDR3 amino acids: CASSQGGEGYGYTF. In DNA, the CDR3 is TGTGCCAGCAGCCAAGGGGGCGAAGGATATGGCTACACCTTC.

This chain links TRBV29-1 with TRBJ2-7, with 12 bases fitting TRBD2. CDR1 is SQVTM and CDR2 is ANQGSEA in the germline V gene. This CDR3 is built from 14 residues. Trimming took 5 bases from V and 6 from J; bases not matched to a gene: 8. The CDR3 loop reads CSVSQRLAGVEQYF. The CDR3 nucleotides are TGCAGCGTTAGCCAAAGACTAGCGGGAGTCGAGCAGTACTTC.

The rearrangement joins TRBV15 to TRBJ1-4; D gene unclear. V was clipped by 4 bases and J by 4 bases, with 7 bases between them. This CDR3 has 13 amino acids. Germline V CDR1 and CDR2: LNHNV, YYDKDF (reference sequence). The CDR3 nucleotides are TGTGCCACCAGCACAGCAAGTAATGAAAAACTGTTTTTT. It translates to CATSTASNEKLFF.

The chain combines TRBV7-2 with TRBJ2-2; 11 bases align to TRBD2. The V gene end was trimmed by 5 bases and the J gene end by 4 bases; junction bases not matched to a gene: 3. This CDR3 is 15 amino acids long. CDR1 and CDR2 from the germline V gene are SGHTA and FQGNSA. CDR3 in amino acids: CASSDSGRGTGELFF. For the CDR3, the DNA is TGTGCCAGCAGCGATAGCGGGAGGGGCACCGGGGAGCTGTTTTTT.

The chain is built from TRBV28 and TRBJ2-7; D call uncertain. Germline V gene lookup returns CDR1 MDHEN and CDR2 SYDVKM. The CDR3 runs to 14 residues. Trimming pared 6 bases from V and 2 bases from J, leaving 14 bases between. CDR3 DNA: TGTGCCAGCAGCCTCTCCTTTCCCCCCTACGAGCAGTACTTC. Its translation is CASSLSFPPYEQYF.

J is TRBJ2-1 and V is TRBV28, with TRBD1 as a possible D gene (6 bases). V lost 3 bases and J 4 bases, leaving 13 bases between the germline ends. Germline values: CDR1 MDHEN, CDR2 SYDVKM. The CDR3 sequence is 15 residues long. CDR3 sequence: CASSFSGARYNEQFF. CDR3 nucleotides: TGTGCCAGCAGTTTCTCAGGGGCTAGGTACAATGAGCAGTTCTTC.

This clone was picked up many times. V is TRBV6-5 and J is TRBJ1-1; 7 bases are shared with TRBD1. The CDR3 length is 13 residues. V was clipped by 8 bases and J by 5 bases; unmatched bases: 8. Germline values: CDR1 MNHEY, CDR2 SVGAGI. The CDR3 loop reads CASGWQGGTEAFF. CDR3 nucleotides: TGTGCCAGCGGGTGGCAGGGGGGAACTGAAGCTTTCTTT.

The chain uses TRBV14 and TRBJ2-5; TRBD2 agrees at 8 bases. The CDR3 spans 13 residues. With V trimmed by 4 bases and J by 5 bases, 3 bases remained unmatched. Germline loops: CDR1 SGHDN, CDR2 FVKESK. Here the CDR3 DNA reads TGTGCCAGCAGCCCGGGAGGGCGGGAGACCCAGTACTTC. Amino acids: CASSPGGRETQYF. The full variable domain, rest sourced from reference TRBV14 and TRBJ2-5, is EAGVTQFPSHSVIEKGQTVTLRCDPISGHDNLYWYRRVMGKEIKFLLHFVKESKQDESGMPNNRFLAERTGGTYSTLKVQPAELEDSGVYFCASSPGGRETQYFGPGTRLLVL.

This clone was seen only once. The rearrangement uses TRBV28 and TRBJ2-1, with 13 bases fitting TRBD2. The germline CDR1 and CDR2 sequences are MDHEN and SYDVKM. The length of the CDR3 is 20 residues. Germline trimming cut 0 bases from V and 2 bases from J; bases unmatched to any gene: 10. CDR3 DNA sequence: TGTGCCAGCAGTTTATGGGGAGCCGGGACTAGCGGGGAGGCCTACAATGAGCAGTTCTTC. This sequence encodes CASSLWGAGTSGEAYNEQFF. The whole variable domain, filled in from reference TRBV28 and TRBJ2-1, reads DVKVTQSSRYLVKRTGEKVFLECVQDMDHENMFWYRQDPGLGLRLIYFSYDVKMKEKGDIPEGYSVSREKKERFSLILESASTNQTSMYLCASSLWGAGTSGEAYNEQFFGPGTRLTVL.

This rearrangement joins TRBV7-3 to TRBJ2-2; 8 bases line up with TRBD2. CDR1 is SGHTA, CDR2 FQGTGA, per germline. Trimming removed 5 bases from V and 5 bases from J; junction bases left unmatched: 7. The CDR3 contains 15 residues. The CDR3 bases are TGTGCCAGCAGCCCGCGGGGGGCTCAGACCGGGGAGCTGTTTTTT. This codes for CASSPRGAQTGELFF.

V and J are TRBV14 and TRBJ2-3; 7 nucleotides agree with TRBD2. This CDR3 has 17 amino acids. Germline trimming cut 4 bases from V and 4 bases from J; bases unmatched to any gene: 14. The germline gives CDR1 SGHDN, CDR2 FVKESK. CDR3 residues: CASSPPGTSAVADTQYF. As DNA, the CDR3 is TGTGCCAGCAGCCCACCAGGCACTAGCGCGGTCGCAGATACGCAGTATTTT.